One and the same sample provided the 2 T cell receptor beta chains below, sequenced in a study of blood T cell repertoires in COVID-19. Assay: immunoSEQ multiplex PCR; the TCRdb copy retains only in-frame clones and omits some. The sample lists about 35,000 clones, about nine tenths seen once, with over 2% in the top ten. The source material was peripheral blood. These receptors came from a man aged 45-65 years with active COVID-19.

The CDR3 here is CASSLAGTRYNEQFF. The CDR3 DNA sequence: TGCGCCAGCAGCTTGGCCGGGACACGTTACAATGAGCAGTTCTTC. This rearrangement joins TRBV5-1 to TRBJ2-1; TRBD1 might be the D (6 bases). This CDR3 has 15 amino acids. V lost 0 bases and J 4 bases, leaving 11 bases between the germline ends. The V gene's germline CDR1 is SGHRS and CDR2 YFSETQ.

The chain carries TRBV5-1 and TRBJ2-6; no definite D call. This CDR3 has 16 residues. The V end lost 3 bases, the J end lost 0 bases, and 10 bases lay between the germline ends. Germline CDR1 SGHRS, CDR2 YFSETQ. Written as DNA, the CDR3 is TGCGCCAGCAGCTCTGTCCCGTTCTCTGGGGCCAACGTCCTGACTTTC. Translation gives CASSSVPFSGANVLTF.